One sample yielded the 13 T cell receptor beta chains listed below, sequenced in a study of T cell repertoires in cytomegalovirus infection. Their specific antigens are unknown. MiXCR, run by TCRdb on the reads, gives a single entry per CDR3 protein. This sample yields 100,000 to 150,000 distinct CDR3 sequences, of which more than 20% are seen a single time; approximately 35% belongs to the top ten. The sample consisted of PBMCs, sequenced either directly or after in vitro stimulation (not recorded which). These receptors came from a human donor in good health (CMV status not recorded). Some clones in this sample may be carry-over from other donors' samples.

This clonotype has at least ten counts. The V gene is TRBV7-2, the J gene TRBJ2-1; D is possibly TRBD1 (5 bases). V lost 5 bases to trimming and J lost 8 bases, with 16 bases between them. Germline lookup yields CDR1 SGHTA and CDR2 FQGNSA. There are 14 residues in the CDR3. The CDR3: CASSPGRRSYEQFF. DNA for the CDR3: TGTGCCAGCAGCCCAGGGCGGCGGTCGTATGAGCAGTTCTTC. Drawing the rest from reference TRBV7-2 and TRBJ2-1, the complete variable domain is GAGVSQSPSNKVTEKGKDVELRCDPISGHTALYWYRQSLGQGLEFLIYFQGNSAPDKSGLPSDRFSAERTGGSVSTLTIQRTQQEDSAVYLCASSPGRRSYEQFFGPGTRLTVL.

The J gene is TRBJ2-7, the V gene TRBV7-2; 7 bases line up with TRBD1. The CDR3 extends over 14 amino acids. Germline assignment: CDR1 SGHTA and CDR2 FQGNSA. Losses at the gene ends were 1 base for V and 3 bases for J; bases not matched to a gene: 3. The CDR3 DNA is TGTGCCAGCAGCTTAGGGACAGGTCACTACGAGCAGTACTTC. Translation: CASSLGTGHYEQYF.

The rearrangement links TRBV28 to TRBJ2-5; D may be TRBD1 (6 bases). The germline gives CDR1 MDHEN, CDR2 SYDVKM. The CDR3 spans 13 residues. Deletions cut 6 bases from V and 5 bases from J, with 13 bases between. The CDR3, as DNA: TGTGCCAGCAGGCTGCAGGGGCAGGAGACCCAGTACTTC. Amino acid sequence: CASRLQGQETQYF.

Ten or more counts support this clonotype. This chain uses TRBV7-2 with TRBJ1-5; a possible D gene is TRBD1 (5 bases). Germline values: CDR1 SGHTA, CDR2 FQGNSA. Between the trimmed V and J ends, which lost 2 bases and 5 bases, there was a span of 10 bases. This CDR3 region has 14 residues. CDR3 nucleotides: TGTGCCAGCAGCTTAAGGGGCAGAGATCAGCCCCAGCATTTT. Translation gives CASSLRGRDQPQHF.

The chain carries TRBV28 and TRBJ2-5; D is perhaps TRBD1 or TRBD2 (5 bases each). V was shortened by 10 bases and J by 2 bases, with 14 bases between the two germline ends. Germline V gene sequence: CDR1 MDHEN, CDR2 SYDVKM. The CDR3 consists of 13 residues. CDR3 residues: CATQWGIQETQYF. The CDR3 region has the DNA TGTGCCACCCAATGGGGGATACAAGAGACCCAGTACTTC.

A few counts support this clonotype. The DNA of the CDR3 is TGTGCCAGCAAATTGGGGACAATAGCGGGTCCCTCCTACAATGAGCAGTTCTTC. Translating gives CASKLGTIAGPSYNEQFF. The rearrangement links TRBV14 to TRBJ2-1; D is perhaps TRBD2 (7 bases). Trimming stripped 7 bases from V and 0 bases from J, with 22 bases between. The germline CDR1 and CDR2 sequences are SGHDN and FVKESK. The CDR3 runs to 18 residues.

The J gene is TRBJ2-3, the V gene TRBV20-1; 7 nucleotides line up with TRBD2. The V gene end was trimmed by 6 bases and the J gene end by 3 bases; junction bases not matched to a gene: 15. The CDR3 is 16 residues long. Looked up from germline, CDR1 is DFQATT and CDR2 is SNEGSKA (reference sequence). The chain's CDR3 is CSAVSTWEGPTDTQYF. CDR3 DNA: TGCAGTGCCGTATCCACCTGGGAGGGCCCAACAGATACGCAGTATTTT.

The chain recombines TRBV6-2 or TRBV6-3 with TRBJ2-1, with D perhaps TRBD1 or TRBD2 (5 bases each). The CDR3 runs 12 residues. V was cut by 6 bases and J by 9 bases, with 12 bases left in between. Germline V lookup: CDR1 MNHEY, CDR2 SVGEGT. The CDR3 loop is CASRIGESEQFF. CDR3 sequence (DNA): TGTGCCAGCAGAATAGGGGAGTCTGAGCAGTTCTTC.

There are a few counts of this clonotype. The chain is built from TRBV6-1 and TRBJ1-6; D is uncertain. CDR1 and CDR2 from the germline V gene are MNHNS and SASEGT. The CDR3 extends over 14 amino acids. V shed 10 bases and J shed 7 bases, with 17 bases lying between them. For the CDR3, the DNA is TGTGCCACCCGAATGGTATTGGAAAATTCACCCCTCCACTTT. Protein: CATRMVLENSPLHF.

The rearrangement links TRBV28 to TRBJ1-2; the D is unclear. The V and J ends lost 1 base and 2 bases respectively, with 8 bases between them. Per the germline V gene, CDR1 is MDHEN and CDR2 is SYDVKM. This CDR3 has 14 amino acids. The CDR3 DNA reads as TGTGCCAGCAGTTTATATATCCAGAACTATGGCTACACCTTC. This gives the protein CASSLYIQNYGYTF.

Written as DNA, the CDR3 is TGTGCCAGCAGCCCCATGCGGGCTGCCTACGAGCAGTACTTC. This translates into CASSPMRAAYEQYF. This chain uses TRBV7-2 with TRBJ2-7, with D possibly matching TRBD2 (5 bases). V was shortened by 5 bases and J by 2 bases, with 13 bases between the two germline ends. Germline values: CDR1 SGHTA, CDR2 FQGNSA. There are 14 residues in the CDR3.

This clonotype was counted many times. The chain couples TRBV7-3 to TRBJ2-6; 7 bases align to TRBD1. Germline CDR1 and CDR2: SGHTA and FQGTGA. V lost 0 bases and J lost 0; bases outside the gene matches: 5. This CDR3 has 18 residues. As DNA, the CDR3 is TGTGCCAGCAGCTTAACCGGGACAGCCTTCTCTGGGGCCAACGTCCTGACTTTC. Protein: CASSLTGTAFSGANVLTF.

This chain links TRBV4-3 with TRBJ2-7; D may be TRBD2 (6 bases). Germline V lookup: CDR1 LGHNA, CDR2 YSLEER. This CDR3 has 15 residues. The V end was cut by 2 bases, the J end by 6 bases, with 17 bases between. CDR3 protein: CASSQKAGGGPEQYF. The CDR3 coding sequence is TGCGCCAGCAGCCAAAAAGCGGGTGGCGGCCCCGAGCAGTACTTC.